This entry concerns a single T cell receptor beta chain. Per the original data handling: Amplification of reference gene primers provided the estimated nucleated cell counts. Using immunoSEQ multiplex PCR, the repertoire was profiled, and TCRdb retains in-frame clones only, with some absent. V, J and clone size were drawn from that table, and D and trimming were deduced from the DNA. There are approximately 70,000 clones in the sample; about 80% occur only once, and around 0.83% lies in the top ten. This sample stems from a study of blood T cell repertoires in COVID-19. For the study at large: The samples span acute and convalescent COVID-19 from the United States, Italy and Spain. The cDNA or gDNA used as material had been derived from T cells, B-cell-depleted T cells, or PBMCs.

The sequenced sample was peripheral blood. The receptor's source is a woman in her seventies with acute or convalescent COVID-19.

This chain's CDR3 is CASSQPGLEAYEQYF. DNA of the CDR3: TGTGCCAGCAGTCAACCGGGACTAGAGGCCTACGAGCAGTACTTC. V is TRBV28 and J is TRBJ2-7; 8 bases are shared with TRBD2. CDR1 and CDR2 from the germline V gene are MDHEN and SYDVKM. The CDR3 loop spans 15 amino acids. After removal of 5 bases from V and 2 bases from J, the junction contained 8 bases not matched to a gene.